This T cell receptor beta chain was recorded in a study of blood T cell repertoires in COVID-19. Study-level information: The origin of the acute and convalescent COVID-19 samples was the United States, Italy and Spain.

Original processing notes: Amplification of reference gene primers provided the estimated nucleated cell counts. Assay used: immunoSEQ multiplex PCR; TCRdb lists only in-frame clones, some missing. The DNA was the basis for D and trimming; V, J and clone size are from that table. The sample yields almost 400,000 clones, around 87% seen once. Seattle's cohort entered during active infection and was followed longitudinally. Germline CDR1 is SGHDT and CDR2 is YYEEEE. The CDR3 runs to 11 residues. Trimming left V 2 bases short and J 8 bases short, with 7 bases between. The material sequenced was peripheral blood. V is TRBV5-6 and J is TRBJ1-2, with D possibly being TRBD1 (6 bases). This sequence was found in a woman aged 55-69 years with COVID-19, enrolled during active disease. This chain's CDR3 is CASSLQGGYTF. The CDR3 DNA is TGTGCCAGCAGCTTACAGGGCGGCTACACCTTC.